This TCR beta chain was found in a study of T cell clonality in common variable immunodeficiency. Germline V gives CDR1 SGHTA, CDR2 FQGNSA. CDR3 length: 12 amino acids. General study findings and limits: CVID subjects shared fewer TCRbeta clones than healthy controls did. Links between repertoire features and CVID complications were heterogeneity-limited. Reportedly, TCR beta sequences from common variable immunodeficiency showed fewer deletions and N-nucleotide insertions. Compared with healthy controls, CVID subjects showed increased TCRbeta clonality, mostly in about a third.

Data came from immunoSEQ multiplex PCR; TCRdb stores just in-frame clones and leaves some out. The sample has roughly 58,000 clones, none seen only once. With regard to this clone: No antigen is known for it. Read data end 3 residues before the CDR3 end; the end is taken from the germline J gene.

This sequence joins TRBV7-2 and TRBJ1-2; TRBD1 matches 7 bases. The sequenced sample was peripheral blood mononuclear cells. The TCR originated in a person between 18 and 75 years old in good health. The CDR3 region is CASSLDRGDYTF. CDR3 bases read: TGTGCCAGCAGCTTAGACAGGGGTGAC.